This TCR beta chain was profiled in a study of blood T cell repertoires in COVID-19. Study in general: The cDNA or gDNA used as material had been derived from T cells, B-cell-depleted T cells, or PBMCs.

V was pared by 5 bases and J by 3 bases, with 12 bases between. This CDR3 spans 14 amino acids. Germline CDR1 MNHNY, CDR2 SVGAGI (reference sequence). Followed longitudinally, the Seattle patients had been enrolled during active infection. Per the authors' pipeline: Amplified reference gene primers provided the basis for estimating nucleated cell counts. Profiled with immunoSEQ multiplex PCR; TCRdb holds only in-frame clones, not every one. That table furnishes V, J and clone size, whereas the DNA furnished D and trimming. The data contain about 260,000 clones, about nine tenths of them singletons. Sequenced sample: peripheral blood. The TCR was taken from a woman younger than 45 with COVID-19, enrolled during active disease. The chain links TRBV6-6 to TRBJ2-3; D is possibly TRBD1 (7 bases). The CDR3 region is CASSIQGRTDTQYF. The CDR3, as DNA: TGTGCCAGCAGTATACAGGGGAGGACAGATACGCAGTATTTT.